The text below deals with one TCR beta chain. What antigen it recognizes has not been identified. The cohort consisted of more than 650 healthy bone marrow donors. Cohort members were all nominally healthy when sampled, although unrecorded immune exposures were likely present. The donor was CMV seropositive and belonged to the group of more than 250 seropositive cohort members. Every donor gave a peripheral blood sample, and the peripheral blood mononuclear cells from that sample were used for TCR beta sequencing. Genomic DNA extraction from the blood cell samples was performed with the Qiagen DNeasy Blood Extraction Kit. The data originate from a study of cytomegalovirus exposure and HLA in healthy donors listed by TCRdb under 2017. Looking at the study overall: An earlier analysis of some 600 of the donors reported over 250 Gb of sequence data and 90 million to 120 million unique TCR beta sequences obtained from 150 million to 200 million T cells. All discovery cohort repertoires had been generated using a single sequencing platform. Of the roughly 390 genotyped donors, roughly 76% were placed in the genetic ancestry cluster associated with self-reported Caucasian donors. Roughly five DR-DQ haplotypes were handled as single units for association and clustering, since linkage in the cohort was strong. Alongside the repertoire data, information on donor age, sex, ethnicity and CMV serostatus was compiled. In an earlier analysis of roughly 540 of the donors, high-throughput TCR beta sequencing was used to judge whether each TCR beta V gene segment behaved as functional or pseudogenic. In addition to the first cohort of 650 to 800 subjects, a separate validation cohort of about 120 different subjects was used. The study was designed to test whether signatures of past pathogen exposure could be identified by cataloging public T cell receptors. Both class I and class II loci were covered by HLA typing, at four-digit resolution. In a later analysis, previously published TCR beta repertoires from several hundred donors were re-analyzed and high-resolution HLA genotyping was added so that TCR occurrence patterns could be studied. The study combined high-throughput TCR immunosequencing, statistical association of individual TCRs with disease status, and machine learning to predict cytomegalovirus infection status. The study used immunosequencing to profile the T cell repertoires of approximately 690 subjects and linked those repertoires to cytomegalovirus serostatus. An early release covering some 640 HLA-typed donors comprised approximately 290 gigabases of sequencing data and tens of millions of unique TCR sequences. Rather than drawing on any new phenotypic data, the later analysis identified candidate immune exposures from TCR beta sequences and the way those sequences occurred across donors. Among almost 400 genotyped donors of the cohort, an average of around 240,000 unique TCR beta nucleotide sequences were sequenced per donor, roughly 20% of them non-productive. Typing coverage differed by locus: A, B, C, DRB1 and DQB1 were typed in roughly 629-630 donors, DQA1 in 500 to 550, DPA1 in nearly 610, and DPB1 in roughly 450. A later genetic analysis took genome-wide SNP genotypes for about 55% of the 666 donors and used that subset as a discovery cohort. The investigation overall reported the following: The cohort was sequenced for TCR beta chains only, and without alpha or paired-chain data the features that could be detected were limited. While some public TCRs were present in many individuals, most TCR sequences turned up only very rarely across donors. Linkage disequilibrium might explain the correlated functional status among segregating V segments, but an unknown experimental factor could not be excluded. The authors suggested that the approach could potentially be generalized to other disease states and immunological phenotypes. HLA typing was unavailable for some donors at each locus, so association tests used only the typed subset. A later analysis reported that several top co-occurrence clusters appeared linked to parvovirus B19, influenza, CMV and Epstein-Barr virus. Cytomegalovirus status was reported to be diagnosed by the classifier with high specificity and sensitivity in both the original and validation cohorts. In a later analysis, HLA-associated TCR beta chains showed more clonal expansion and lower generation probabilities than non-associated chains that were equally common. In a later genetic analysis, a missense DCLRE1C variant was associated with V-gene and J-gene trimming of TCR beta chains, and the association was replicated in an independent cohort. Because counts were too low, more than 15 rarely observed V segments, including chromosome 9 orphons, were excluded from the earlier analysis of 587 of the donors. The study listed 150 to 200 TCR beta chains as associated with cytomegalovirus. In an earlier analysis of approximately 590 of the donors, most TCR beta V segments appeared in productive rearrangements about 90% or about 30% of the time, broadly matching IMGT annotations. The sequencing pipeline was judged likely to have produced a cluster of highly shared sequence variants as a technical artifact. According to a later analysis, most CMV-associated TCR beta chains appeared to be HLA-restricted, and the HLA associations seemed to be driven largely by CMV exposure. In vitro tests confirmed that a few of the cytomegalovirus-associated TCR beta chains recognize cytomegalovirus antigens. Some IMGT-functional V segments, including TRBV6-2 and TRBV6-3, could not be told apart with the 87-base-pair reads, so those segments were excluded. When HLA alleles, especially DR and DQ, strongly co-occurred, TCR associations were difficult to assign to individual alleles. A further reported finding was that TCR beta sequences accurately predicted the HLA-A and HLA-B alleles for most subjects in the first cohort. A later analysis associated roughly 17,000 TCR beta sequences with specific HLA alleles at a false discovery rate of 0.05. Sequencing depth was assumed to be roughly uniform across donors in the presence/absence analyses, though that assumption may not hold. A later genetic analysis reported fewer N-insertions in productive TCRs among donors in an Asian-associated ancestry cluster than the roughly 700-donor mean. In a later analysis, the rate of TCR association differed among HLA loci, with DRB1 alleles having the most associated TCRs and HLA-C alleles having the fewest. CMV serostatus was the only immune exposure information available for the cohort.

Per the germline V gene (reference sequence), SEHNR is the CDR1 and FQNEAQ is the CDR2. The CDR3 starts with the cysteine, ends with the phenylalanine, and has 12 residues. Here the CDR3 DNA is all that survives: 36 bases in frame from base 1. V is pared back by 1 base and J by 4 bases, with 4 bases lying between the germline termini. The library came from the immunoSEQ multiplex PCR assay. The multiplex PCR relied on a mix of 60 forward primers for TCR Vbeta segments and 13 reverse primers for TCR Jbeta segments. The CDR3 region of rearranged TCR beta genes was amplified from genomic DNA by a multiplex PCR assay. The Illumina HiSeq System was used to sequence the amplified TCR beta libraries as 87-base-pair reads. The source study handled its data this way. A later analysis tallied approximately 87 million unique TCR beta chains across the 650 to 750 repertoires, and approximately 11 million of those chains were shared by two or more donors. Raw reads were error-corrected and collapsed into unique sequences by a nearest-neighbor algorithm in which closely related sequences were merged to remove PCR and sequencing errors. CDR3 sequences were aligned to IMGT reference sequences to assign V, D and J gene segments. Each retained sequence needed at least a six-nucleotide match to both a V gene segment and a J gene segment. Rearrangements were called productive when the CDR3 lacked stop codons and stayed in frame with V and J; all others were non-productive. CDR3 was defined according to IMGT convention as the region running from the second conserved V-encoded cysteine to the conserved J-encoded phenylalanine. The earlier analysis of some 540 of the donors excluded any sequence lacking an unambiguous match to a single V gene segment. An earlier analysis of some 500 of the donors classified V segments as functional when productive rearrangements were above 56.7% and as segregating when the standard deviation between donors was above 5%. A statistical classification framework was built to diagnose cytomegalovirus status from the catalog of TCR beta chain sequences. V and J gene assignment, in a later analysis, came from comparing TCR nucleotide sequences with IMGT/GENE-DB human TR gene sequences. Using the TCRdist pipeline, a later analysis assigned CDR3 sequences along with most-parsimonious VDJ recombination scenarios. In a later analysis, each TCR beta chain was defined by its CDR3 amino acid sequence together with its V-gene family, and reads lacking a unique V-gene family were excluded. A later analysis removed 592 highly shared, low-generation-probability nucleotide sequences to deal with suspected cross-contamination and a sequencing artifact. For each public chain, a later analysis derived a clonal expansion index from normalized ranks of inferred template counts within each repertoire. Generation probabilities in a later analysis came from a VDJ recombination model fitted to out-of-frame rearrangements, and those results were checked against IGoR. Hypergeometric tests were used in a later analysis to score TCR-TCR, TCR-HLA and TCR-CMV co-occurrence, with a repertoire-size bias correction applied to the TCR pairs. False discovery rates were estimated in a later analysis by permuting HLA or CMV assignments 20 times. In a later analysis, co-occurring TCRs were grouped using DBSCAN, and TCRdist sequence similarity was added for clustering within HLA-allele-positive subsets. Repertoires with fewer than 30,000 or more than 120,000 public chains, plus five repertoires with anomalous nucleotide sharing, were excluded from co-occurrence clustering. TCRdb provides this immuneACCESS table in a form limited to in-frame rearrangements. Some clones are lacking; in checked studies, under half of them reflect an unresolved V gene, and why the rest are absent is not known. V and J calls plus clone size are reproduced from that table; the DNA served to infer D and trimming. For this sample, the table gives 45,000 to 55,000 clones. The top ten clonotypes cover 9.5% to 12% of the sample.

Material: PBMCs. The chain employs TRBV7-9 and TRBJ1-2; the D segment cannot be called with confidence. The source is a woman in her 50s in good health and CMV-seropositive. The CDR3 amino acid sequence is: CASSLGLYGYTF. DNA sequence: TGTGCCAGCAGCTTAGGTCTCTATGGCTACACCTTC.